Listed here is a single TCR beta chain. Profiling relied on immunoSEQ multiplex PCR, and the TCRdb table lists in-frame clones only, not all of them. Of 700,000 or so clones listed, approximately 85% are singletons. This entry belongs to a study of shared T cell receptors in the human thymus. V was clipped by 4 bases and J by 2 bases; unmatched bases: 14. The CDR3 has 18 amino acids. Germline V gene lookup returns CDR1 SNHLY and CDR2 FYNNEI. This sample also belongs to another study, concerning human thymus T cells.

The source of this sequence is a girl under three years old with a congenital heart defect. Sample: thymocytes. The rearrangement uses TRBV2 and TRBJ1-5; 7 positions match TRBD1. For the CDR3, the DNA is TGTGCCAGCAGTGTGACAGGGCGCGTCAACACGGGCAATCAGCCCCAGCATTTT. Protein sequence: CASSVTGRVNTGNQPQHF.